These 4 T cell receptor beta chains came from one sample sequenced in a study of shared clonotypes between healthy human individuals (dated by TCRdb to the early 2020s). The method was the immunoSEQ multiplex PCR assay. As stored in TCRdb, this immuneACCESS dataset retains in-frame rearrangements with V and J assigned. A fraction of the clones does not appear; measured against another copy, unresolved V genes explain less than half of the discrepancy, and the remainder lacks a known reason. Across this sample there are about 1.1 million clones, with about 80% seen only once. Jointly, the top ten make up 0.89% of the sample. Sequencing input: memory CD4+ T cells from PBMCs. Interpreted using the paper, the cell subset or site label stands for: CD45RA-negative fraction. These receptors were obtained from a man between 18 and 35 years old in good health. Some clones in this sample may be carry-over from other donors' samples.

The chain is built from TRBV28 and TRBJ2-7; unclear D gene. Between the trimmed V and J ends, which lost 4 bases and 3 bases, there was a span of 13 bases. This CDR3 is built from 14 residues. The germline gives CDR1 MDHEN, CDR2 SYDVKM. The CDR3 DNA reads TGTGCCAGCAGTTCCCCCGCGCGACTCTACGAGCAGTACTTC. This encodes CASSSPARLYEQYF.

The chain combines TRBV18 with TRBJ2-3; 12 nucleotides match TRBD2. The CDR3 totals 16 residues. CDR1 and CDR2 (germline): KGHSH, LQKENI. The junction had 4 bases not matched to a gene; V was cut back by 4 bases and J by 2 bases. In nucleotides, the CDR3 is TGTGCCAGCTCACGGACTAGCGGGGTAGACACAGATACGCAGTATTTT. Amino acid sequence: CASSRTSGVDTDTQYF.

Comments on this clone: One junction end does not reproduce the germline sequence, and a read error may be involved. The chain recombines TRBV18 with TRBJ1-2; D uncertain. There are 16 residues in the CDR3. Germline V CDR1 and CDR2: KGHSH, LQKENI. The CDR3 protein is CASSPPERLNSYGYTF. CDR3 bases: TGTGCCAGCTCTCCACCCGAGAGGTTGAATTCCTATGGCTACACCTTC. The variable domain in full, completed from reference TRBV18 and TRBJ1-2, reads NAGVMQNPRHLVRRRGQEARLRCSPMKGHSHVYWYRQLPEEGLKFMVYLQKENIIDESGMPKERFSAEFPKEGPSILRIQQVVRGDSAAYFCASSPPERLNSYGYTFGSGTRLTVV.

The chain links TRBV7-2 to TRBJ2-5; D is possibly TRBD2 (6 bases). V dropped 5 bases and J dropped 7 bases, with 20 bases sitting between them. The CDR3 sequence is 15 residues long. Germline values: CDR1 SGHTA, CDR2 FQGNSA. CDR3 sequence: CASSPVGGVRGTQYF. The CDR3 nucleotides read TGTGCCAGCAGCCCAGTCGGAGGGGTCCGAGGGACCCAGTACTTC.